This T cell receptor (beta chain) was sequenced for a study of regulatory T cells in long-lasting Graves disease. Study observations and caveats: The TCR repertoire of persistent Graves' patients was less diverse than that of newly diagnosed ones. The study found TRBV28, TRBJ1-2 and TRBJ2-5 favored in persistent disease.

V lost 2 bases, J lost 7 bases, and 11 bases lay in between. Germline V lookup: CDR1 MDHEN, CDR2 SYDVKM. The CDR3 sequence is 13 residues long. This clonotype was recorded many times. What it binds is not known. iRepertoire HTBI primers and Arm-PCR of CDR3 regions built TCR beta libraries. TCRdb itself ran the multiplex PCR reads through MiXCR, one entry per CDR3 protein. The sample includes about 460,000 distinct CDR3 sequences, approximately 22% seen only once; the top ten take 13%. Time point reported: persistent/refractory GD, antithyroid drugs over 5 years with positive TRAb. The TCR library used RNA extracted from PBMCs. The authors drew approximately 9 milliliters of peripheral blood into EDTA tubes.

The clonotype comes from a female donor with Graves disease. V and J are TRBV28 and TRBJ1-2; no clear D gene. The sample was peripheral blood mononuclear cells (PBMCs), taken when the disease was refractory, from a patient treated with antithyroid drugs. The DNA for the CDR3 is TGTGCCAGCAGTTTAGGAGGGATCCGTGGCTACACCTTC. It specifies CASSLGGIRGYTF.